The 28 T cell receptor beta chains below come from one sample, sequenced in a study of cytomegalovirus exposure and HLA in healthy donors. A multiplex PCR was run with 60 Vbeta primers and 13 Jbeta primers. TCRdb's table, derived via immunoSEQ multiplex PCR, lists solely in-frame clones and lacks some. Among approximately 200,000 clones listed, about 80% were seen once. Input material: PBMCs. Receptors originate from a woman aged 18-35 years in good health and CMV-seropositive.

This clone was seen only a few times. The V gene is TRBV5-5, the J gene TRBJ1-5; D is ambiguous. This CDR3 has 15 amino acids. CDR1 and CDR2 from the germline V gene are SGHKS and YYEKEE (reference sequence). V was cut by 1 base and J by 0 bases, with 8 bases left in between. CDR3 DNA: TGTGCCAGCAGCTTGACAGACTATAGCAATCAGCCCCAGCATTTT. It encodes CASSLTDYSNQPQHF.

This clone was counted a few times. The chain employs TRBV6-5 and TRBJ2-5; 7 bases align to TRBD1. CDR3 length: 14 amino acids. Trimming at V came to 2 bases and at J to 4 bases, leaving 4 bases not matched to a gene. Germline V gene lookup returns CDR1 MNHEY and CDR2 SVGAGI. The CDR3 loop is CASSYGTAVETQYF. CDR3 DNA: TGTGCCAGCAGTTACGGGACAGCGGTAGAGACCCAGTACTTC.

As concerns this clone: At one end, the junction sequence differs from germline, possibly due to a read error. The V call is TRBV7-3, the J call TRBJ2-1; D possibly corresponds to TRBD2 (6 bases). In germline, CDR1 is SGHTA, CDR2 FQGTGA. There are 13 residues in the CDR3. In DNA form, the CDR3 reads TGCGCCAGCAGCCGCGAACTAGCTTATGAGCAGTTCTTC. Encoded protein: CASSRELAYEQFF.

The chain is built from TRBV5-4 and TRBJ2-5; 15 bases line up with TRBD2. This CDR3 has 17 residues. Germline CDR1 reads SGHNT; CDR2 reads YYREEE (reference sequence). Germline trimming cut 0 bases from V and 4 bases from J; bases unmatched to any gene: 4. DNA for the CDR3: TGTGCCAGCAGCTTGGGAGGACTAGCGGGGGGGCGAGAGACCCAGTACTTC. Translating gives CASSLGGLAGGRETQYF.

The J gene is TRBJ2-3, the V gene TRBV9; the D is unclear. The germline V gene has CDR1 SGDLS and CDR2 YYNGEE. V dropped 5 bases and J dropped 2 bases, with 12 bases sitting between them. The CDR3 is made up of 14 amino acids. As DNA, the CDR3 is TGTGCCAGCAGTGCTATATATACCACAGATACGCAGTATTTT. It is translated as CASSAIYTTDTQYF.

This clone has a handful of counts. The chain couples TRBV11-2 to TRBJ2-5; D remains unclear. Judging by the DNA end, TRBJ2-7 fits better; the J call may be wrong. The CDR3 contains 14 residues. The germline CDR1 and CDR2 sequences are SGHAT and FQNNGV. CDR3 residues: CASTAEVDSYEQYF. The DNA for the CDR3 is TGTGCCAGCACGGCGGAAGTTGACTCCTACGAGCAGTACTTC.

V gene TRBV6-1 combines with J gene TRBJ2-7, with D tentatively TRBD2 (5 bases). Germline V gene data show CDR1 as MNHNS and CDR2 as SASEGT. The V end lost 8 bases, the J end lost 3 bases, and 14 bases lay between the germline ends. The CDR3 is 13 amino acids. Here the CDR3 DNA reads TGTGCCAGCGGCTGGTCGGGGAGCTACGAGCAGTACTTC. Translation gives CASGWSGSYEQYF.

The chain is built from TRBV5-4 and TRBJ2-2; TRBD2 is a possible D gene (6 bases). This CDR3 is built from 16 residues. CDR1 and CDR2 (germline): SGHNT, YYREEE (reference sequence). Trimming removed 1 base from V and 1 base from J, with 11 bases in between. CDR3 protein: CASSLMGGVNTGELFF. The CDR3 nucleotides are TGTGCCAGCAGCTTGATGGGCGGGGTGAACACCGGGGAGCTGTTTTTT. The entire variable domain, with the rest obtained from reference TRBV5-4 and TRBJ2-2, is as follows: ETGVTQSPTHLIKTRGQQVTLRCSSQSGHNTVSWYQQALGQGPQFIFQYYREEENGRGNFPPRFSGLQFPNYSSELNVNALELDDSALYLCASSLMGGVNTGELFFGEGSRLTVL.

Concerning this clone itself: A junction end diverges from the germline sequence, so it may reflect a read error. The chain links TRBV7-9 to TRBJ1-2; the D is unclear. CDR1 and CDR2 from the germline V gene are SEHNR and FQNEAQ (reference sequence). The CDR3 sequence is 13 residues long. CDR3 nucleotides: TGTGCCAGCAGTCCCGCGGAGAGCTATGTCTACACCTTC. Its translation is CASSPAESYVYTF.

The genes are TRBV30 and TRBJ1-5; 7 bases are shared with TRBD1. The trim removed 1 base at V and 6 bases at J, leaving 6 bases unmatched. The CDR3 extends over 14 amino acids. Looked up from germline, CDR1 is GTSNPN and CDR2 is SVGIG (reference sequence). The chain's CDR3 is CAWSETTGAQPQHF. The DNA for the CDR3 is TGTGCCTGGAGTGAGACCACAGGGGCTCAGCCCCAGCATTTT.

The chain couples TRBV30 to TRBJ2-3; 11 bases agree with TRBD2. The CDR3 extends over 17 amino acids. V lost 0 bases to trimming and J lost 1 base; unmatched junction nucleotides: 6. Germline CDR1 GTSNPN, CDR2 SVGIG (reference sequence). The CDR3 protein is CAWSVLSSGGRTDTQYF. In DNA, the CDR3 is TGTGCCTGGAGTGTACTTTCTAGCGGGGGGCGCACAGATACGCAGTATTTT. Supplemented by reference TRBV30 and TRBJ2-3, the full variable domain reads SQTIHQWPATLVQPVGSPLSLECTVEGTSNPNLYWYRQAAGRGLQLLFYSVGIGQISSEVPQNLSASRPQDRQFILSSKKLLLSDSGFYLCAWSVLSSGGRTDTQYFGPGTRLTVL.

This rearrangement joins TRBV19 to TRBJ1-1; tentative D call: TRBD1 (6 bases). This CDR3 is built from 13 residues. Germline V gene sequence: CDR1 LNHDA, CDR2 SQIVND (reference sequence). V was cut by 9 bases and J by 10 bases, with 21 bases left in between. Here the CDR3 reads CASTRTGTGGAFF. The CDR3 DNA reads TGTGCCAGCACCCGAACAGGGACGGGCGGAGCTTTCTTT.

This chain connects TRBV10-3 to TRBJ2-1, with a possible D match to TRBD2 (6 bases). Deletions cut 10 bases from V and 6 bases from J, with 22 bases between. Germline-derived CDR1 and CDR2 are ENHRY and SYGVKD. The CDR3 is 15 amino acids. CDR3 nucleotide sequence: TGTGCCACCGGGGACGGACTAACCCTCAGCAATGAGCAGTTCTTC. It codes for CATGDGLTLSNEQFF.

V is TRBV27 and J is TRBJ1-2; 8 nucleotides align to TRBD1. The V and J ends lost 3 bases and 7 bases, in that order; junction bases with no gene match: 7. CDR3 length equals 14 residues. CDR1 and CDR2 (germline): MNHEY, SMNVEV (reference sequence). The DNA of the CDR3 is TGTGCCAGCAGTTTTCCAGGGGGCGCCGGTGGCTACACCTTC. It yields the protein CASSFPGGAGGYTF.

This rearrangement joins TRBV4-2 to TRBJ1-1; D unresolved. The germline V and J ends were trimmed by 0 bases and 2 bases, with 7 bases remaining between them. This CDR3 has 14 amino acids. CDR1 is LGHNA, CDR2 YNFKEQ, per germline. The CDR3 loop is CASSQDGGNTEAFF. CDR3 nucleotides: TGTGCCAGCAGCCAAGATGGCGGAAACACTGAAGCTTTCTTT.

This clone was seen once. The genes are TRBV10-2 and TRBJ1-1; a weak D match, TRBD1 (5 bases). Trimming removed 0 bases from V and 4 bases from J, with 9 bases in between. Per the germline V gene, CDR1 is WSHSY and CDR2 is SAAADI. The CDR3 runs to 14 residues. The CDR3 DNA reads as TGCGCCAGCAGTGAGTCGAGGAGGGGCACTGAAGCTTTCTTT. It is translated as CASSESRRGTEAFF.

V and J are TRBV7-8 and TRBJ2-5; D remains ambiguous. The germline CDR1 and CDR2 sequences are SGHVS and FQNEAQ. V shed 0 bases and J shed 7 bases, with 3 bases lying between them. The CDR3 contains 11 residues. CDR3 nucleotide sequence: TGTGCCAGCAGCTTAGCGGCGACCCAGTACTTC. Protein sequence: CASSLAATQYF.

The chain is built from TRBV11-2 and TRBJ2-7; D gene ambiguous. Trimming pared 5 bases from V and 3 bases from J, leaving 8 bases between. CDR1 is SGHAT, CDR2 FQNNGV, per germline. This CDR3 is 12 amino acids long. CDR3 amino acids: CASSVFVYEQYF. The CDR3 DNA reads as TGTGCCAGCAGCGTGTTCGTCTACGAGCAGTACTTC. The whole variable domain, filled in from reference TRBV11-2 and TRBJ2-7, reads EAGVAQSPRYKIIEKRQSVAFWCNPISGHATLYWYQQILGQGPKLLIQFQNNGVVDDSQLPKDRFSAERLKGVDSTLKIQPAKLEDSAVYLCASSVFVYEQYFGPGTRLTVT.

The chain combines TRBV19 with TRBJ2-3, with TRBD1 identical over 7 bases. Unmatched junction bases numbered 3, after V lost 3 bases and J lost 3 bases. Germline V lookup: CDR1 LNHDA, CDR2 SQIVND (reference sequence). This CDR3 has 14 residues. The CDR3 protein is CASSMDRRTDTQYF. For the CDR3, the DNA is TGTGCCAGTAGTATGGACAGGAGGACAGATACGCAGTATTTT.

V and J are TRBV6-1 and TRBJ1-5; the match to TRBD1 covers 7 bases. CDR1 is MNHNS, CDR2 SASEGT, per germline. The trim removed 6 bases at V and 1 base at J, leaving 0 bases unmatched. The CDR3 has 13 amino acids. CDR3 loop: CASRTGSNQPQHF. The CDR3 region has the DNA TGTGCCAGCAGGACAGGGAGCAATCAGCCCCAGCATTTT.

This clone showed up just a few times. The chain links TRBV10-3 to TRBJ1-3; D gene uncertain. CDR1 is ENHRY and CDR2 is SYGVKD in the germline V gene. V lost 3 bases to trimming and J lost 0 bases, with 6 bases between them. CDR3 length: 14 residues. The CDR3: CAISDPDSGNTIYF. The CDR3 nucleotides are TGTGCCATCAGTGACCCAGACTCTGGAAACACCATATATTTT.

The V and J genes are TRBV10-2 and TRBJ2-6; 8 bases fit TRBD1. The V gene's germline CDR1 is WSHSY and CDR2 SAAADI. The ends lost 8 bases at V and 2 bases at J; junction bases unmatched: 14. The CDR3 length is 18 residues. This CDR3 reads CASARQGLRRTGANVLTF. As DNA, the CDR3 is TGCGCCAGCGCCCGACAGGGGTTAAGAAGGACTGGGGCCAACGTCCTGACTTTC.

The chain's CDR3 is CASSYLGQGAKGYTF. In DNA form, the CDR3 reads TGTGCCAGCAGTTACCTAGGACAGGGGGCGAAAGGCTACACCTTC. The chain links TRBV6-6 to TRBJ1-2; 11 bases agree with TRBD1. The V segment lost 2 bases and the J segment 8 bases; nucleotides outside the gene matches: 7. Germline loops: CDR1 MNHNY, CDR2 SVGAGI (reference sequence). The CDR3 is 15 amino acids.

The V and J genes are TRBV6-1 and TRBJ2-7; TRBD2 is a possible D gene (5 bases). The CDR3 covers 18 residues. Trimming cost V 0 bases and J 0 bases, with 18 bases left between them. CDR1 is MNHNS and CDR2 is SASEGT in the germline V gene. The CDR3 region has the DNA TGTGCCAGCAGTGAAGCGGGAGTTGGCAGATGGAGCTCCTACGAGCAGTACTTC. This sequence encodes CASSEAGVGRWSSYEQYF.

This clone was observed a single time. The rearrangement links TRBV5-4 to TRBJ1-1, with D maybe TRBD1 (6 bases). Germline V gene sequence: CDR1 SGHNT, CDR2 YYREEE (reference sequence). This CDR3 has 13 residues. The germline V and J ends were trimmed by 4 bases and 5 bases, with 12 bases remaining between them. The CDR3 is CASSPQGVTEAFF. The CDR3 DNA follows: TGTGCCAGCAGCCCACAGGGAGTAACTGAAGCTTTCTTT.

The V gene is TRBV19, the J gene TRBJ2-5; no reliable D call. TRBJ2-7 matches the DNA end more closely, so the J call is doubtful. CDR1 and CDR2 (germline): LNHDA, SQIVND (reference sequence). This CDR3 is 14 amino acids long. This CDR3 is CASSFGRDSYEQYF. In nucleotides, the CDR3 is TGTGCCAGTAGTTTCGGAAGGGACTCCTACGAGCAGTACTTC.

This chain connects TRBV27 to TRBJ2-3; D is perhaps TRBD2 (7 bases). With 11 bases removed from V and 1 base from J, the gap between germline ends came to 19 bases. The CDR3 length is 15 residues. Germline V gives CDR1 MNHEY, CDR2 SMNVEV (reference sequence). As DNA, the CDR3 is TGTGCCTCCAGGGGTCTAGCGGTGGGCACAGATACGCAGTATTTT. This gives the protein CASRGLAVGTDTQYF.

The J gene is TRBJ2-4, the V gene TRBV7-2; 9 positions agree with TRBD1. Germline trimming cut 5 bases from V and 9 bases from J; bases unmatched to any gene: 8. CDR1 is SGHTA, CDR2 FQGNSA, per germline. The CDR3 has 14 residues. The CDR3 DNA reads as TGTGCCAGCAGCCATACCGGGACAGGGAGCATTCAGTACTTC. It encodes CASSHTGTGSIQYF.